A selection of T cell receptor beta chains follows, all from one sample in a study of blood T cell repertoires in COVID-19. Sequencing was performed with immunoSEQ multiplex PCR; in TCRdb, only in-frame clones are kept and a portion is missing. The sample carries approximately 190,000 clones, about 88% recorded once. Sequencing was done on a sample of peripheral blood. These receptors were collected from a woman aged 40 to 50 who had recovered from COVID-19. Both conserved end residues are part of each CDR3. Fields, in order: J gene, V gene, D gene, clone size, CDR3 DNA, CDR3 protein. The D gene is left open where the match is weak. Size is stated for part of the rows, as once, few or many counts, or as a class when the clone is expanded.

J gene: TRBJ1-1; V gene: TRBV6-1; D gene: NA; clone size: few; CDR3 DNA: TGTGCCAGCAGTGAAGCTAGGGGCACTGAAGCTTTCTTT; CDR3 protein: CASSEARGTEAFF
J gene: TRBJ2-2; V gene: TRBV7-3; D gene: TRBD2; clone size: NA; CDR3 DNA: TGTGCCAGCAGCACCAAGCCCCGGCTAGCGGGAGACACCGGGGAGCTGTTTTTT; CDR3 protein: CASSTKPRLAGDTGELFF
J gene: TRBJ2-1; V gene: TRBV28; D gene: TRBD2; clone size: once; CDR3 DNA: TGTGCCAGCAGTCAAAGCGGGGGATTCTACAATGAGCAGTTCTTC; CDR3 protein: CASSQSGGFYNEQFF
J gene: TRBJ2-5; V gene: TRBV5-1; D gene: TRBD1; clone size: NA; CDR3 DNA: TGCGCCAGCAGCGTATGGACAGGGGGGCATCAAGAGACCCAGTACTTC; CDR3 protein: CASSVWTGGHQETQYF
J gene: TRBJ2-1; V gene: TRBV11-1; D gene: TRBD2; clone size: NA; CDR3 DNA: TGTGCCAGCAGCTTTAGGACTAGCGCCTTGGATGAGCAGTTCTTC; CDR3 protein: CASSFRTSALDEQFF
J gene: TRBJ2-3; V gene: TRBV11-3; D gene: TRBD2; clone size: NA; CDR3 DNA: TGTGCCAGCAGCCGGGAGGGGAACACAGATACGCAGTATTTT; CDR3 protein: CASSREGNTDTQYF
J gene: TRBJ1-1; V gene: TRBV12-3/TRBV12-4; D gene: NA; clone size: NA; CDR3 DNA: TGTGCCAGCAGTTTCTGGGCAGTTGAAGCTTTCTTT; CDR3 protein: CASSFWAVEAFF
J gene: TRBJ2-2; V gene: TRBV6-4; D gene: NA; clone size: NA; CDR3 DNA: TGTGCCAGCAGTGAGACAGATTCGAACACCGGGGAGCTGTTTTTT; CDR3 protein: CASSETDSNTGELFF
J gene: TRBJ1-1; V gene: TRBV25-1; D gene: NA; clone size: NA; CDR3 DNA: TGTGCCAGCAGTGATGACGGGGGGCACACTGAAGCTTTCTTT; CDR3 protein: CASSDDGGHTEAFF
J gene: TRBJ2-3; V gene: TRBV3-1/TRBV3-2; D gene: NA; clone size: NA; CDR3 DNA: TGTGCCAGCAGCCAAGTAGGGGCTCAGTTGTGGGATACGCAGTATTTT; CDR3 protein: CASSQVGAQLWDTQYF
J gene: TRBJ1-3; V gene: TRBV19; D gene: TRBD1; clone size: once; CDR3 DNA: TGTGCCAGTAGTACGGACAGGTCAGGAGGCACCATATATTTT; CDR3 protein: CASSTDRSGGTIYF
J gene: TRBJ2-1; V gene: TRBV3-1/TRBV3-2; D gene: TRBD2; clone size: NA; CDR3 DNA: TGTGCCAGCAGCCTAACCGGGACTAGCGGTATCAATGAGCAGTTCTTC; CDR3 protein: CASSLTGTSGINEQFF
J gene: TRBJ2-7; V gene: TRBV5-6; D gene: NA; clone size: NA; CDR3 DNA: TGTGCCAGCACGGACGGAGGGGCCTACGAGCAGTACTTC; CDR3 protein: CASTDGGAYEQYF
J gene: TRBJ2-7; V gene: TRBV7-9; D gene: NA; clone size: NA; CDR3 DNA: TGTGCCAGCAGCCCTTACTACGAGCAGTACTTC; CDR3 protein: CASSPYYEQYF
J gene: TRBJ1-2; V gene: TRBV29-1; D gene: TRBD1; clone size: few; CDR3 DNA: TGCAGCGTTGGGACAGGGGATGGCTACACCTTC; CDR3 protein: CSVGTGDGYTF
J gene: TRBJ1-6; V gene: TRBV28; D gene: NA; clone size: NA; CDR3 DNA: TGTGCCAGCAGTTTCGGCGGGGGCGAGAATTCACCCCTCCACTTT; CDR3 protein: CASSFGGGENSPLHF
J gene: TRBJ2-7; V gene: TRBV30; D gene: TRBD2; clone size: NA; CDR3 DNA: TGTGCCTGGAGTAAGGGGACTAGCGGGAGGGGAGGCGAGCAGTACTTC; CDR3 protein: CAWSKGTSGRGGEQYF
J gene: TRBJ1-4; V gene: TRBV7-6; D gene: NA; clone size: NA; CDR3 DNA: TGTGCCAGCAGCTTAGTTCAGGGGACGGTAACTAATGAAAAACTGTTTTTT; CDR3 protein: CASSLVQGTVTNEKLFF
J gene: TRBJ2-3; V gene: TRBV6-1; D gene: NA; clone size: NA; CDR3 DNA: TGTGTCAGCAGTGATAATGGACTTGATACGCAGTATTTT; CDR3 protein: CVSSDNGLDTQYF
J gene: TRBJ2-7; V gene: TRBV6-4; D gene: TRBD1; clone size: NA; CDR3 DNA: TGTGCCAGCATCCATAAGCCGGGACAGGGTTCCGACGAGCAGTACTTC; CDR3 protein: CASIHKPGQGSDEQYF
J gene: TRBJ2-6; V gene: TRBV5-6; D gene: TRBD1; clone size: NA; CDR3 DNA: TGTGCCAGCAGCTTGGGGGGACAGGGCTTCTCTGGGGCCAACGTCCTGACTTTC; CDR3 protein: CASSLGGQGFSGANVLTF
J gene: TRBJ1-5; V gene: TRBV18; D gene: TRBD1; clone size: NA; CDR3 DNA: TGTGCCAGCTCAACTTCGACAGGGGGCGGTCAGCCCCAGCATTTT; CDR3 protein: CASSTSTGGGQPQHF